What follows are 26 T cell receptor beta chains derived from one specimen sequenced in a study of post-analysis software for immune sequencing data. Whole-study results and caveats: TRBV segments more frequent in patients than in controls numbered several and included TRBV5-6, TRBV5-1 and TRBV20-1.

cDNA libraries of TCR beta carried unique molecular identifiers. TCRdb independently ran MiXCR on the PCR reads; one entry per CDR3 protein. The repertoire has 820,000 or so distinct CDR3 sequences, about 57% of them found once; the top ten carry approximately 4.3%. Antigens of these TCRs are unknown. Material: blood. The receptors derive from a girl aged 5-17 years with multiple sclerosis.

This clonotype has more than one count but fewer than ten. The chain joins TRBV7-8 to TRBJ2-7, with 8 bases identical to TRBD1. With 2 bases clipped from V and 4 bases from J, the junction kept 10 bases outside the gene matches. This CDR3 is built from 16 residues. The V gene's germline CDR1 is SGHVS and CDR2 FQNEAQ. DNA of the CDR3: TGTGCCAGCAGCTTATCAAACAGGGGGAATAAATACGAGCAGTACTTC. This codes for CASSLSNRGNKYEQYF. Based on the CDR3 plus reference TRBV7-8 and TRBJ2-7, the full variable domain is GAGVSQSPRYKVAKRGQDVALRCDPISGHVSLFWYQQALGQGPEFLTYFQNEAQLDKSGLPSDRFFAERPEGSVSTLKIQRTQQEDSAVYLCASSLSNRGNKYEQYFGPGTRLTVT.

The gene calls are TRBV7-8 and TRBJ2-5; D call uncertain. The length of the CDR3 is 15 residues. CDR1 is SGHVS and CDR2 is FQNEAQ in the germline V gene. The ends were cut back, 0 bases at V and 0 bases at J, with 8 bases in the middle. The CDR3, as DNA: TGTGCCAGCAGCTTAGCCGCACAGTACCAAGAGACCCAGTACTTC. Amino acids: CASSLAAQYQETQYF.

The sample holds a few counts of this clonotype. V is TRBV20-1 and J is TRBJ2-1; 8 bases are shared with TRBD1. The CDR3 length is 13 residues. V lost 7 bases and J lost 2; bases outside the gene matches: 4. The germline V gene has CDR1 DFQATT and CDR2 SNEGSKA (reference sequence). CDR3 nucleotides: TGCAGTGGCAGGGGGCTTACCTACAATGAGCAGTTCTTC. It encodes CSGRGLTYNEQFF.

This chain uses TRBV5-1 with TRBJ2-5; 10 nucleotides agree with TRBD1. CDR1 and CDR2 (germline): SGHRS, YFSETQ. The CDR3 length is 14 residues. V lost 0 bases to trimming and J lost 11 bases; unmatched junction nucleotides: 7. CDR3 bases: TGCGCCAGCAGCTTGGCCGGGACAGGGGAACAGCAGTACTTC. This encodes CASSLAGTGEQQYF.

The J gene is TRBJ2-7, the V gene TRBV29-1, with TRBD2 identical over 9 bases. Trimming took 3 bases from V and 1 from J; bases not matched to a gene: 4. Germline V gives CDR1 SQVTM, CDR2 ANQGSEA. The CDR3 loop spans 14 amino acids. The CDR3 DNA sequence: TGCAGCGTTGAGTTAGCGGGGGAATCCTACGAGCAGTACTTC. This codes for CSVELAGESYEQYF.

CDR3 amino acids: CASSQVALAGVRGSTDTQYF. CDR3 nucleotide sequence: TGTGCCAGCAGCCAAGTGGCACTAGCGGGAGTTAGAGGCAGTACAGATACGCAGTATTTT. The chain joins TRBV4-2 to TRBJ2-3; TRBD2 matches at 11 bases. The V gene end was trimmed by 1 base and the J gene end by 3 bases; junction bases not matched to a gene: 15. This CDR3 spans 20 amino acids. The germline V gene encodes CDR1 LGHNA and CDR2 YNFKEQ.

The CDR3 here is CASSDSGQPFSGANVLTF. For the CDR3, the DNA is TGTGCCAGCAGTGACTCGGGGCAACCATTCTCTGGGGCCAACGTCCTGACTTTC. V is TRBV6-4 and J is TRBJ2-6, with D possibly being TRBD1 (5 bases). Germline loops: CDR1 MRHNA, CDR2 SNTAGT. V lost 0 bases and J 0 bases, leaving 12 bases between the germline ends. The CDR3 runs 18 residues.

The chain is built from TRBV27 and TRBJ2-5, with 10 positions matching TRBD2. Trimming took 6 bases from V and 1 from J; bases not matched to a gene: 11. This CDR3 comprises 17 residues. Germline CDR1 and CDR2: MNHEY and SMNVEV (reference sequence). The CDR3: CASSTRSSGRVQETQYF. CDR3 nucleotides: TGTGCCAGCAGCACTCGTTCCAGCGGGAGGGTCCAAGAGACCCAGTACTTC.

The V gene is TRBV6-5, the J gene TRBJ2-3; TRBD2 matches at 10 bases. There are 21 residues in the CDR3. Germline V CDR1 and CDR2: MNHEY, SVGAGI. The V segment lost 0 bases and the J segment 10 bases; nucleotides outside the gene matches: 25. Here the CDR3 DNA reads TGTGCCAGCAGTTACTCGAATCCCCGGGCCAGCGGGAGGGCCCCGAAAGCGGCGCAGTATTTT. This sequence encodes CASSYSNPRASGRAPKAAQYF.

V and J are TRBV5-4 and TRBJ2-7; D is unclear. The CDR3 has 15 residues. CDR1 and CDR2 from the germline V gene are SGHNT and YYREEE (reference sequence). V gave up 0 bases and J gave up 10 bases, with 20 bases separating them. This CDR3 reads CASSLVLSGSEIQYF. The CDR3 DNA is TGTGCCAGCAGCTTGGTGCTGTCAGGTTCAGAGATCCAGTACTTC. The variable domain in full, with the rest retrieved from reference TRBV5-4 and TRBJ2-7, is ETGVTQSPTHLIKTRGQQVTLRCSSQSGHNTVSWYQQALGQGPQFIFQYYREEENGRGNFPPRFSGLQFPNYSSELNVNALELDDSALYLCASSLVLSGSEIQYFGPGTRLTVT.

The chain employs TRBV20-1 and TRBJ2-1, with 7 positions matching TRBD1. J was trimmed by 8 bases and V by 5 bases; bases with no gene match: 15. The CDR3 covers 15 residues. In germline, CDR1 is DFQATT, CDR2 SNEGSKA (reference sequence). Written as DNA, the CDR3 is TGCAGTGCTCAAACCGGGACAGCCTTGGGTGATGAGCAGTTCTTC. This translates into CSAQTGTALGDEQFF.

A few counts support this clonotype. This rearrangement joins TRBV24-1 to TRBJ2-5; 10 bases map to TRBD2. Germline values: CDR1 KGHDR, CDR2 SFDVKD. The trim removed 6 bases at V and 2 bases at J, leaving 5 bases unmatched. This CDR3 region has 15 residues. The CDR3 nucleotides read TGTGCCACCAGTTCGACTAGCGGGTATCAAGAGACCCAGTACTTC. Translated, it gives CATSSTSGYQETQYF.

A word on this clonotype: At one of its ends the junction is not consistent with the germline gene, which may arise from a read error. The gene calls are TRBV7-9 and TRBJ1-2; D unclear. The CDR3 covers 14 residues. Germline V CDR1 and CDR2: SEHNR, FQNEAQ (reference sequence). CDR3 nucleotides: TGTGCCAGCAGCTTAGCGGACGGAGACTATGGCCACACCTTC. Protein product: CASSLADGDYGHTF.

This sequence joins TRBV14 and TRBJ2-7; 9 bases align to TRBD2. V was clipped by 1 base and J by 0 bases; unmatched bases: 4. This CDR3 has 16 residues. Germline-derived CDR1 and CDR2 are SGHDN and FVKESK. Written as DNA, the CDR3 is TGTGCCAGCAGCCAAGGACTAGCGGCTAGCTCCTACGAGCAGTACTTC. Its protein is CASSQGLAASSYEQYF. Full variable domain (remainder filled in from reference TRBV14 and TRBJ2-7): EAGVTQFPSHSVIEKGQTVTLRCDPISGHDNLYWYRRVMGKEIKFLLHFVKESKQDESGMPNNRFLAERTGGTYSTLKVQPAELEDSGVYFCASSQGLAASSYEQYFGPGTRLTVT.

The chain recombines TRBV6-6 with TRBJ2-1, with D possibly TRBD2 on 7 matching bases. Trimming shortened V by 2 bases and J by 9 bases, and 17 bases separated the two germline ends. CDR3 length: 15 amino acids. Germline assignment: CDR1 MNHNY and CDR2 SVGAGI (reference sequence). CDR3 protein: CASSYRGQRGGEQFF. In nucleotides, the CDR3 is TGTGCCAGCAGTTACCGGGGCCAAAGGGGGGGTGAGCAGTTCTTC.

This clonotype showed up just a few times. The V and J genes are TRBV3-1 and TRBJ2-4; D may be TRBD2 (6 bases). The CDR3 contains 15 residues. Germline values: CDR1 LGHDT, CDR2 YNNKEL (reference sequence). Trimming cost V 4 bases and J 3 bases, with 13 bases left between them. CDR3: CASSRRDFDKNIQYF. In DNA form, the CDR3 reads TGTGCCAGCAGCCGCCGGGACTTCGACAAAAACATTCAGTACTTC.

The rearrangement uses TRBV29-1 and TRBJ2-7; no definite D call. Matching the DNA end better, TRBJ2-5 makes the J call doubtful. CDR1 and CDR2 from the germline V gene are SQVTM and ANQGSEA. The CDR3 has 12 residues. The CDR3 spells CSVKAVGETQYF. The CDR3 region has the DNA TGCAGCGTGAAGGCGGTTGGGGAGACCCAGTACTTC.

There are a few counts of this clonotype. J is TRBJ2-7 and V is TRBV5-1; 16 bases line up with TRBD2. The J call may be incorrect, as the DNA end agrees better with TRBJ2-5. The CDR3 contains 18 residues. The V gene's germline CDR1 is SGHRS and CDR2 YFSETQ. The CDR3 DNA reads TGCGCCAGCAGCAAGGGACTAGCGGGAGGGCCGGTGGGCGAGACCCAGTACTTC. Translated: CASSKGLAGGPVGETQYF.

This chain joins TRBV27 and TRBJ2-7, with 12 bases that match TRBD2. Per germline, CDR1 MNHEY and CDR2 SMNVEV (reference sequence). J lost 11 bases, V lost 3 bases, and 11 bases had no gene match. There are 15 residues in the CDR3. The CDR3 DNA reads TGTGCCAGCAGTTTCAGGCTAGCGGGAGGGCCGAGGGAGTACTTC. Protein sequence: CASSFRLAGGPREYF.

The chain couples TRBV20-1 to TRBJ1-1; tentatively, D is TRBD1 (5 bases). Deletions cut 4 bases from V and 4 bases from J, with 13 bases between. This CDR3 spans 13 amino acids. CDR1 DFQATT and CDR2 SNEGSKA come from the germline V gene (reference sequence). The CDR3 spells CSAMGGLGTEAFF. DNA of the CDR3: TGCAGTGCTATGGGGGGTTTGGGCACTGAAGCTTTCTTT.

J is TRBJ2-5 and V is TRBV29-1, with 12 positions matching TRBD2. Unmatched junction bases numbered 4, after V lost 7 bases and J lost 4 bases. The CDR3 runs to 13 residues. CDR1 and CDR2 from the germline V gene are SQVTM and ANQGSEA. CDR3 DNA: TGCAGCGCCTGGGGACTAGCGGGAGAGACCCAGTACTTC. Its protein is CSAWGLAGETQYF.

The CDR3 bases are TGCGCCAGCAGCATCACAGGTAGTCAGGTTCCGAGCACTGAAGCTTTCTTT. Translated: CASSITGSQVPSTEAFF. The chain links TRBV5-1 to TRBJ1-1; possibly TRBD1 for D (5 bases). With 4 bases removed from V and 4 bases from J, the gap between germline ends came to 23 bases. Germline CDR1 is SGHRS and CDR2 is YFSETQ. The CDR3 covers 17 residues.

This clonotype showed up just a few times. CDR3 DNA: TGTGCCAGCCGCCGCGGCGGGAGACACGAGCAGTACTTC. Its translation is CASRRGGRHEQYF. This chain links TRBV12-3 or TRBV12-4 with TRBJ2-7; the match to TRBD2 covers 7 bases. This CDR3 is built from 13 residues. V shed 8 bases and J 5 bases; nucleotides not matched to a gene: 9.

V is TRBV6-5 and J is TRBJ2-1, with TRBD1 matching 7 bases. Losses at the gene ends were 7 bases for V and 9 bases for J; bases not matched to a gene: 15. The CDR3 spans 15 residues. Germline V gene lookup returns CDR1 MNHEY and CDR2 SVGAGI. CDR3 DNA: TGTGCCAGCACCACCCGAAGGGGGCCGGTCGGTGAGCAGTTCTTC. Amino acid sequence: CASTTRRGPVGEQFF.

The gene calls are TRBV30 and TRBJ2-7, with D unresolved. CDR1 and CDR2 (germline): GTSNPN, SVGIG (reference sequence). V lost 5 bases and J lost 2, with 16 bases in between. The CDR3 loop spans 14 amino acids. This chain's CDR3 is CAWGPRRPAYEQYF. CDR3 nucleotides: TGTGCCTGGGGTCCTAGACGCCCAGCCTACGAGCAGTACTTC.

The chain uses TRBV7-9 and TRBJ1-1; TRBD1 is a possible D gene (5 bases). CDR1 and CDR2 (germline): SEHNR, FQNEAQ (reference sequence). This CDR3 region has 15 residues. The V gene lost 0 bases and the J gene lost 1 base, with 9 bases spanning the gap. Here the CDR3 reads CASSLAGGRNTEAFF. The CDR3 DNA reads TGTGCCAGCAGCTTAGCGGGGGGACGGAACACTGAAGCTTTCTTT.